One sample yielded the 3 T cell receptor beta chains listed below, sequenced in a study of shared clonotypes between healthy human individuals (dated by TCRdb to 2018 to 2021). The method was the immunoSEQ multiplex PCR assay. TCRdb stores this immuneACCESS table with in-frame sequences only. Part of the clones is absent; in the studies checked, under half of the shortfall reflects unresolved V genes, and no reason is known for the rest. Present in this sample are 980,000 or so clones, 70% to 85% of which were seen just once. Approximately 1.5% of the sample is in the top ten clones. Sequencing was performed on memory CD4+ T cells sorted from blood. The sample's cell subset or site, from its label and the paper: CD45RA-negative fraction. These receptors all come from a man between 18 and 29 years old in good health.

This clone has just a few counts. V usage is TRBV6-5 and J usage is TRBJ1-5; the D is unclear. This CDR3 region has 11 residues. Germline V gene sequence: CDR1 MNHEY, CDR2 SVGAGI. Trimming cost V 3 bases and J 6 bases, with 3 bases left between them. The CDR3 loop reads CASSYSQPQHF. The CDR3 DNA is TGTGCCAGCAGTTATAGTCAGCCCCAGCATTTT.

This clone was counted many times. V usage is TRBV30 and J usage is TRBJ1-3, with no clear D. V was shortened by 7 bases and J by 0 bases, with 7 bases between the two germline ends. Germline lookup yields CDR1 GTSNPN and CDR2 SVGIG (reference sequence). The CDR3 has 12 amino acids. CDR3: CAYPVSGNTIYF. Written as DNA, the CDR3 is TGTGCCTACCCAGTCTCTGGAAACACCATATATTTT. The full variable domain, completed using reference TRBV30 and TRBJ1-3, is SQTIHQWPATLVQPVGSPLSLECTVEGTSNPNLYWYRQAAGRGLQLLFYSVGIGQISSEVPQNLSASRPQDRQFILSSKKLLLSDSGFYLCAYPVSGNTIYFGEGSWLTVV.

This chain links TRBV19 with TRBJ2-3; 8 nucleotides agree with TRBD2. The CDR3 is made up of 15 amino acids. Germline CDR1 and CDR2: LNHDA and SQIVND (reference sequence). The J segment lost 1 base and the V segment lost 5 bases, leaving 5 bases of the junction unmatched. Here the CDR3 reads CASSLGLGRTDTQYF. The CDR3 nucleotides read TGTGCCAGTAGTCTGGGACTAGGGCGCACAGATACGCAGTATTTT.